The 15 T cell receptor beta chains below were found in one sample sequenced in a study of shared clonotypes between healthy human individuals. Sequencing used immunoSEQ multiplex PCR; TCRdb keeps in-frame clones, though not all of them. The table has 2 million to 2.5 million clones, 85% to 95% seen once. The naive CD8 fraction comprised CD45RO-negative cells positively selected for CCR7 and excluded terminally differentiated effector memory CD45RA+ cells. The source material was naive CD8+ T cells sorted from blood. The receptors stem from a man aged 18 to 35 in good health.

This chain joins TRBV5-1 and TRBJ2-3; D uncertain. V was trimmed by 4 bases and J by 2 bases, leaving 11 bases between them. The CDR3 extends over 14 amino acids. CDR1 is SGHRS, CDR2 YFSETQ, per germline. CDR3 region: CASSPRPATDTQYF. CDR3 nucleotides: TGCGCCAGCAGCCCGCGCCCCGCCACAGATACGCAGTATTTT.

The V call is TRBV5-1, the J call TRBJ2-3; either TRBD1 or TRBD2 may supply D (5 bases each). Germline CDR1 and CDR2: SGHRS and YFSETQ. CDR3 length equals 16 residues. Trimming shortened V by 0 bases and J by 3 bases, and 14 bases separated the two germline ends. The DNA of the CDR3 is TGCGCCAGCAGCTTGGACCCAGGGACCGGTACAGATACGCAGTATTTT. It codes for CASSLDPGTGTDTQYF. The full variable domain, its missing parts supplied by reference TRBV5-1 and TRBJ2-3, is KAGVTQTPRYLIKTRGQQVTLSCSPISGHRSVSWYQQTPGQGLQFLFEYFSETQRNKGNFPGRFSGRQFSNSRSEMNVSTLELGDSALYLCASSLDPGTGTDTQYFGPGTRLTVL.

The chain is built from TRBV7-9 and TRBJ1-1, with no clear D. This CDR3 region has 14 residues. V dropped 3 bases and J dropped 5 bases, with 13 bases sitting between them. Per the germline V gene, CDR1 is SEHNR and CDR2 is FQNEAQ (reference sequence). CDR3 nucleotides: TGTGCCAGCAGCTTGGGAGGGATCGTAACTGAAGCTTTCTTT. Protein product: CASSLGGIVTEAFF.

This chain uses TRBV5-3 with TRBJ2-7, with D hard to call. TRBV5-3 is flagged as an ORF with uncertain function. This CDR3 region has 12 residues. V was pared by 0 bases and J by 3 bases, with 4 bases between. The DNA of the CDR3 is TGTGCCAGAAGCTTGGATTACTACGAGCAGTACTTC. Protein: CARSLDYYEQYF.

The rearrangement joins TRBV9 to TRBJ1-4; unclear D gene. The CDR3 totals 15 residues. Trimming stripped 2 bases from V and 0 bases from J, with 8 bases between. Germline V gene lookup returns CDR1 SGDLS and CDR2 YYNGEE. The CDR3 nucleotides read TGTGCCAGCAGCGTGGGCCCCTCAACTAATGAAAAACTGTTTTTT. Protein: CASSVGPSTNEKLFF.

The CDR3 nucleotides read TGTGCCAGCAGAGGAGGGACCAACACTGAAGCTTTCTTT. It translates to CASRGGTNTEAFF. The chain carries TRBV6-1 and TRBJ1-1; D might be TRBD1 (5 bases). The CDR3 consists of 13 residues. Trimming removed 6 bases from V and 2 bases from J, with 10 bases in between. Germline V gene lookup returns CDR1 MNHNS and CDR2 SASEGT.

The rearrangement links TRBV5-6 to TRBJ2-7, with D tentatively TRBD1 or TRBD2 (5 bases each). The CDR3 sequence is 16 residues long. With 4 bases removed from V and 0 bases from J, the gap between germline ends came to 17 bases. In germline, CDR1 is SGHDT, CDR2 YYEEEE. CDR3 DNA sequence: TGTGCCAGCAGCGCGACCCGGGACCCTGACTCCTACGAGCAGTACTTC. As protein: CASSATRDPDSYEQYF.

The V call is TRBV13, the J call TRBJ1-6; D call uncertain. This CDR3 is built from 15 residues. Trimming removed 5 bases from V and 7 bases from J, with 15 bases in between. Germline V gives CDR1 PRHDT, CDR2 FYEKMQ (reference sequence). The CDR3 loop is CASSGSHSPNSPLHF. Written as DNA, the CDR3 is TGTGCCAGCAGCGGGTCTCACAGTCCCAATTCACCCCTCCACTTT.

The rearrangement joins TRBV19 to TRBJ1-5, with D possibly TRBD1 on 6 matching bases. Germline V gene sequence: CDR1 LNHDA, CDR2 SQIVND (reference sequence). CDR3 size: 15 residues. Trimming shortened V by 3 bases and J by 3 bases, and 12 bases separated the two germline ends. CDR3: CASSISGGDNQPQHF. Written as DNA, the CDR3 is TGTGCCAGTAGTATTTCCGGGGGCGACAATCAGCCCCAGCATTTT.

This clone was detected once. For the CDR3, the DNA is TGTGCCAGCAGCGTAGAACCCGAGCGGGAGGGAAACTACGAGCAGTACTTC. It yields the protein CASSVEPEREGNYEQYF. The V gene is TRBV9, the J gene TRBJ2-7; 10 bases are shared with TRBD2. The germline V gene has CDR1 SGDLS and CDR2 YYNGEE. V gave up 0 bases and J gave up 3 bases; unmatched junction bases: 9. The CDR3 covers 17 residues. Looking up the rest from reference TRBV9 and TRBJ2-7 gives the full variable domain: DSGVTQTPKHLITATGQRVTLRCSPRSGDLSVYWYQQSLDQGLQFLIQYYNGEERAKGNILERFSAQQFPDLHSELNLSSLELGDSALYFCASSVEPEREGNYEQYFGPGTRLTVT.

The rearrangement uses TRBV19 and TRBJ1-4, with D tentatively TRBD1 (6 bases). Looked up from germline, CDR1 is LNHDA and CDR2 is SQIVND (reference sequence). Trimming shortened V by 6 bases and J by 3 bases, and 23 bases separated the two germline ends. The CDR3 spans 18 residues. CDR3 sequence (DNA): TGTGCCAGTAGGCAACGCCATGTCATCGGGACACCTAATGAAAAACTGTTTTTT. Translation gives CASRQRHVIGTPNEKLFF. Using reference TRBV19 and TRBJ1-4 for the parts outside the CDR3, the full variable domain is DGGITQSPKYLFRKEGQNVTLSCEQNLNHDAMYWYRQDPGQGLRLIYYSQIVNDFQKGDIAEGYSVSREKKESFPLTVTSAQKNPTAFYLCASRQRHVIGTPNEKLFFGSGTQLSVL.

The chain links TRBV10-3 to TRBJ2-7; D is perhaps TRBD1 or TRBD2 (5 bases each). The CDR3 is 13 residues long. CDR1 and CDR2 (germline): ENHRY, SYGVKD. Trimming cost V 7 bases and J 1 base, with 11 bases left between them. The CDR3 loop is CAINPGQSYEQYF. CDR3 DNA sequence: TGTGCCATCAACCCGGGGCAATCCTACGAGCAGTACTTC.

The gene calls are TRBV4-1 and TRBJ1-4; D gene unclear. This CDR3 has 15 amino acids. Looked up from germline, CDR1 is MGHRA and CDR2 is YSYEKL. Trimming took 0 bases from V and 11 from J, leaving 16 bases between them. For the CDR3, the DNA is TGCGCCAGCAGCCAAGATGCCCGGAAGAACTTGAAACTGTTTTTT. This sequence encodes CASSQDARKNLKLFF.

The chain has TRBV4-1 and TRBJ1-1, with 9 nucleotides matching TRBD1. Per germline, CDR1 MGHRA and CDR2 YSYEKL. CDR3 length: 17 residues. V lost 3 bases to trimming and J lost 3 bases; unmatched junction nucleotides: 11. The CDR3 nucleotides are TGCGCCAGCAGCCAGGAAGGGACAGGGACGCGCTACACTGAAGCTTTCTTT. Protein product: CASSQEGTGTRYTEAFF.

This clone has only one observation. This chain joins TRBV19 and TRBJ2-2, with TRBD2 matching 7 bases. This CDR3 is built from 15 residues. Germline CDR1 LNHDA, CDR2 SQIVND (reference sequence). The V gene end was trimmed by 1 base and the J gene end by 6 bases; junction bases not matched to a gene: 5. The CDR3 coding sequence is TGTGCCAGTAGTATAGGTGCCGGGGGGTCCGGGGAGCTGTTTTTT. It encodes CASSIGAGGSGELFF.